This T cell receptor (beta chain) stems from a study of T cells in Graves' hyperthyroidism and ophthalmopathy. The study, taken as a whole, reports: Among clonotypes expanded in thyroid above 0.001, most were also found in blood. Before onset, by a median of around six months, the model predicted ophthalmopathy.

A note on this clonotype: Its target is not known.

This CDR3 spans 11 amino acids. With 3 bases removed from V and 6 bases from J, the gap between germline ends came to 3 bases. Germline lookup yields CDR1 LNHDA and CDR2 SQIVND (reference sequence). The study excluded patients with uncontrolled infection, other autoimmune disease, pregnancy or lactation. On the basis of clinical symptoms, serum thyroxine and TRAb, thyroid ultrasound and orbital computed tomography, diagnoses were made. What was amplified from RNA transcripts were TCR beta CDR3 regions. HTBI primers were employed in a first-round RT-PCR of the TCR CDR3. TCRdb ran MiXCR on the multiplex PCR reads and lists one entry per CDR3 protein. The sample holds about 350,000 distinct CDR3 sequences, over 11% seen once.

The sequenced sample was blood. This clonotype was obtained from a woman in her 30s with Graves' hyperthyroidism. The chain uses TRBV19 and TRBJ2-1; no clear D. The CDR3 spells CASSMLNEQFF. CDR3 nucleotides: TGTGCCAGTAGTATGCTCAATGAGCAGTTCTTC.